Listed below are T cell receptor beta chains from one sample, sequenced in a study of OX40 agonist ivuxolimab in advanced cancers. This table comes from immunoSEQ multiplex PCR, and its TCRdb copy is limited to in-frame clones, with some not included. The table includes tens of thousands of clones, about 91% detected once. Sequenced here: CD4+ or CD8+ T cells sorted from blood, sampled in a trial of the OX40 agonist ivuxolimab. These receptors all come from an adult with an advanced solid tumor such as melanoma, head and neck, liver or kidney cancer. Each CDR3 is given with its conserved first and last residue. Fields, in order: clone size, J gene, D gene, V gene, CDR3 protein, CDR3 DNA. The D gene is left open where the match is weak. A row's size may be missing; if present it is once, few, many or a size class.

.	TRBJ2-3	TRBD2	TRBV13	CASSSQSFLLAGTDTQYF	TGTGCCAGCAGCTCGCAATCATTCTTACTAGCGGGCACAGATACGCAGTATTTT
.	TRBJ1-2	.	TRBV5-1	CASSEGDYGYTF	TGCGCCAGCAGCGAGGGAGACTATGGCTACACCTTC
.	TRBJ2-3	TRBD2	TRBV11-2	CASSFTSGTTDTQYF	TGTGCCAGCAGTTTTACTAGCGGAACCACAGATACGCAGTATTTT
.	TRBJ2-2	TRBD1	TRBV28	CASTRQGSRSGELFF	TGTGCCAGCACCCGACAGGGGAGTCGGAGCGGGGAGCTGTTTTTT
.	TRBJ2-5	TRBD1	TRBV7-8	CASSLNHGTGGQETQYF	TGTGCCAGCAGCTTAAATCATGGGACAGGGGGCCAAGAGACCCAGTACTTC
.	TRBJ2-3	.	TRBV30	CAWSVIGFTDTQYF	TGTGCCTGGAGTGTTATAGGTTTCACAGATACGCAGTATTTT
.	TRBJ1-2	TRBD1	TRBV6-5	CASSYSNLGQGFGYTF	TGTGCCAGCAGTTACTCGAACTTGGGACAGGGTTTTGGCTACACCTTC
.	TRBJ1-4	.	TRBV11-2	CASSVFAGGNEKLFF	TGTGCCAGCAGCGTCTTCGCTGGGGGTAATGAAAAACTGTTTTTT
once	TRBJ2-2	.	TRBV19	CASRPGQYTGELFF	TGTGCCAGTAGACCCGGACAGTACACCGGGGAGCTGTTTTTT
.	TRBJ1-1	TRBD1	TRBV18	CASSPLMGTANTEAFF	TGTGCCAGCTCACCCCTTATGGGGACAGCGAACACTGAAGCTTTCTTT
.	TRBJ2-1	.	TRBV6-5	CASSYSSHPYYNEQFF	TGTGCCAGCAGTTACTCATCCCACCCGTACTACAATGAGCAGTTCTTC
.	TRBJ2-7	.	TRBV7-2	CASSFYGGVSYEQYF	TGTGCCAGCAGCTTCTACGGCGGAGTCTCCTACGAGCAGTACTTC
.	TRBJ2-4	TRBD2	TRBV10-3	CASSGSLYIQYF	TGTGCCAGTAGCGGGTCGCTTTACATTCAGTACTTC
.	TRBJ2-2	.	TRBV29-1	CSVAGKTRGTGELFF	TGCAGCGTTGCGGGCAAGACTAGGGGCACCGGGGAGCTGTTTTTT
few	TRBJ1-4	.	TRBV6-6	CASSYSPDLDRLFF	TGTGCCAGCAGTTACTCTCCAGACCTGGACAGACTGTTTTTT
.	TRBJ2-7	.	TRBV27	CASSLSMVQGGYEQYF	TGTGCCAGCAGTTTATCAATGGTCCAGGGCGGCTACGAGCAGTACTTC
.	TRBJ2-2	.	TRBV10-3	CAIRGGPRELFF	TGTGCCATCAGGGGGGGTCCCCGGGAGCTGTTTTTT
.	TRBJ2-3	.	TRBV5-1	CASSLGGGTDTQYF	TGCGCCAGCAGCTTGGGAGGGGGCACAGATACGCAGTATTTT
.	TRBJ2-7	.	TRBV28	CASSLVGSEQYF	TGTGCCAGCAGTTTGGTAGGGTCCGAGCAGTACTTC
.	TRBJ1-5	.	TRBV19	CASSIGQVYSNQPQHF	TGTGCCAGTAGTATAGGGCAGGTTTATAGCAATCAGCCCCAGCATTTT
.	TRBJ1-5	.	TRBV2	CASSGTGGNQPQHF	TGTGCCAGCAGTGGGACTGGGGGCAATCAGCCCCAGCATTTT
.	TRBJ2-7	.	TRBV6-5	CASSARALTYEQYF	TGTGCCAGCAGTGCCCGGGCCCTGACCTACGAGCAGTACTTC
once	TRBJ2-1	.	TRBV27	CASSLYSGTYNEQFF	TGTGCCAGCAGTTTATATAGCGGAACCTACAATGAGCAGTTCTTC
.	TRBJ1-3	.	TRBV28	CASRSTGGGNTIYF	TGTGCCAGCAGATCAACCGGGGGCGGAAACACCATATATTTT
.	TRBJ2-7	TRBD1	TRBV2	CASRANRGQGRDEQYF	TGTGCCAGCAGAGCCAACCGGGGACAGGGACGCGACGAGCAGTACTTC
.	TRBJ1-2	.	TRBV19	CATSRFPYGYTF	TGTGCGACTAGCAGGTTCCCCTATGGCTACACCTTC
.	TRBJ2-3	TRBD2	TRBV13	CASSSEAGGPYRLWTDTQYF	TGTGCCAGCAGCTCGGAGGCGGGGGGGCCCTATAGGCTTTGGACAGATACGCAGTATTTT
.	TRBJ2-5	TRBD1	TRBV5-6	CASSFQGAQYF	TGTGCCAGCAGCTTCCAGGGGGCCCAGTACTTC
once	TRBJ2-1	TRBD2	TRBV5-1	CASSLEASGNEQFF	TGCGCCAGCAGCTTGGAGGCTAGCGGCAATGAGCAGTTCTTC
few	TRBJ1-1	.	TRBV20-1	CSAHRVTEAFF	TGCAGTGCTCATAGGGTTACTGAAGCTTTCTTT
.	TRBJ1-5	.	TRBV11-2	CASARGLEWPQHF	TGTGCCAGCGCCAGGGGTCTAGAGTGGCCCCAGCATTTT
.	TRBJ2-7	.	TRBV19	CASSTSGTAFRVGYEQYF	TGTGCCAGTAGTACCTCCGGGACTGCCTTTCGTGTGGGCTACGAGCAGTACTTC
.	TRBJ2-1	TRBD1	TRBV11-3	CASSSGTGAYNEQFF	TGTGCCAGCAGCTCCGGGACAGGAGCTTACAATGAGCAGTTCTTC
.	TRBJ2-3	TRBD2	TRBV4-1	CASSPSIGGVGDTQYF	TGCGCCAGCAGCCCCTCTATTGGGGGGGTGGGAGATACGCAGTATTTT
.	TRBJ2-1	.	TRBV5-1	CASSLAAGSYNEQFF	TGCGCCAGCAGCTTGGCCGCGGGCTCCTACAATGAGCAGTTCTTC
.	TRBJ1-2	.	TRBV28	CASSPSGFSNYGYTF	TGTGCCAGCAGCCCCTCGGGGTTTTCTAACTATGGCTACACCTTC
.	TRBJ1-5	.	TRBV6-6	CASSYSGSQPQHF	TGTGCCAGCAGTTACTCAGGGAGTCAGCCCCAGCATTTT
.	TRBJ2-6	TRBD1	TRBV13	CASSLWVTGSFGANVLTF	TGTGCCAGCAGCTTATGGGTGACAGGGAGCTTTGGGGCCAACGTCCTGACTTTC
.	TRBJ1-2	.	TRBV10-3	CAISPGTDYGYTF	TGTGCCATCTCCCCTGGTACGGACTATGGCTACACCTTC
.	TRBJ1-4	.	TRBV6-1	CASRRATNEKLFF	TGTGCCAGCAGGAGAGCAACTAATGAAAAACTGTTTTTT
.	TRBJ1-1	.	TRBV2	CASSSTGNTEAFF	TGTGCCAGCAGTTCGACTGGGAACACTGAAGCTTTCTTT
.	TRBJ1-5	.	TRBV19	CASSFWTSNQPQHF	TGTGCCAGTAGTTTTTGGACGTCCAATCAGCCCCAGCATTTT
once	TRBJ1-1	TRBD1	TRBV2	CASSGPDRDDFEAFF	TGTGCCAGCAGTGGGCCGGACAGGGATGACTTTGAAGCTTTCTTT
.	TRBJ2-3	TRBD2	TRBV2	CATTGLAVTDTQYF	TGTGCCACCACGGGACTAGCGGTCACAGATACGCAGTATTTT
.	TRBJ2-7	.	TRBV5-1	CASSLGQGSLYEQYF	TGCGCCAGCAGCTTGGGGCAGGGTAGCCTCTACGAGCAGTACTTC
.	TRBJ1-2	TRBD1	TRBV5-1	CASSLGTGGAGLGYGYTF	TGCGCCAGCAGCTTGGGTACAGGGGGCGCCGGTTTGGGCTATGGCTACACCTTC
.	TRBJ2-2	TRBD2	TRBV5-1	CASSPLLAGATGELFF	TGCGCCAGCAGCCCCCTCCTAGCGGGGGCGACCGGGGAGCTGTTTTTT
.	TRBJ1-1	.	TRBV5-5	CASSLNVNTEAFF	TGTGCCAGCAGCTTGAATGTGAACACTGAAGCTTTCTTT
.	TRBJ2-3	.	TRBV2	CASSPPLADTQYF	TGTGCCAGCAGCCCTCCCTTGGCAGATACGCAGTATTTT